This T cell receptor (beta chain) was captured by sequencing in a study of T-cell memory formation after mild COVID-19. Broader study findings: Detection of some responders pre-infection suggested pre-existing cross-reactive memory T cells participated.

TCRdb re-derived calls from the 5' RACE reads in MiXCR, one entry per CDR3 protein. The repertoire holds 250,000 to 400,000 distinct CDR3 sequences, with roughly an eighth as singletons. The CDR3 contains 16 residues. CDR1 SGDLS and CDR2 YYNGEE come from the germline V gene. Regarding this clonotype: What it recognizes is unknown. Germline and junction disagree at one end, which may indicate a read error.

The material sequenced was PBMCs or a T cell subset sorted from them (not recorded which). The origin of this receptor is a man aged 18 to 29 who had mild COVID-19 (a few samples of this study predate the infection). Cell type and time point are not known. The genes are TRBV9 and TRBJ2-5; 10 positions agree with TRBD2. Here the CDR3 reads CASSPFSGGYQETQYF. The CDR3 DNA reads TGTGCCAGCAGCCCATTTAGCGGGGGGTACCAGGAGACCCAGTACTTC.